Listed below are T cell receptor beta chains from one sample, sequenced in a study of cytomegalovirus exposure and HLA in healthy donors. The data were produced by immunoSEQ multiplex PCR, yet TCRdb's version contains in-frame clones alone and is incomplete. Found here are 150,000 to 180,000 clones, 65% to 90% of them singletons; the top ten hold 20% to 25%. Material: PBMCs. Source of these receptors: a man aged 18 to 29 in good health and CMV-seropositive. CDR3s include the opening cysteine and the closing phenylalanine or tryptophan. Each record gives: clone size, CDR3 length, V gene, D gene, J gene, CDR3 DNA, CDR3 protein. A D gene is named only where the DNA matches it firmly. Only part of the rows carry a size: once, few, many, or a class if the clone is expanded.

NA	15	TRBV7-9	TRBD1	TRBJ2-7	TGTGCCAGCAGCTTAGGCCCCAGGGGGTGGTACGAGCAGTACTTC	CASSLGPRGWYEQYF
NA	17	TRBV4-3	TRBD2	TRBJ2-2	TGCGCCAGCAGCCAAGAGGCGGGGGTCGGGAAGACCGGGGAGCTGTTTTTT	CASSQEAGVGKTGELFF
once	15	TRBV6-5	TRBD2	TRBJ2-1	TGTGCCAGCAGTTACGGGTCTAGCGGGACTAATGAGCAGTTCTTC	CASSYGSSGTNEQFF
NA	17	TRBV7-9	NA	TRBJ1-6	TGTGCCAGCAGCTCTAGACAGGCGAGCTCCTATAATTCACCCCTCCACTTT	CASSSRQASSYNSPLHF
NA	15	TRBV7-2	TRBD1	TRBJ1-5	TGTGCCAGCAGCTTAGCCGGGACAGGTGAGAAGAGAATGCATTTT	CASSLAGTGEKRMHF
NA	14	TRBV19	NA	TRBJ2-1	TGTGCCAGTAGTATCCAGGGGTCCTACAATGAGCAGTTCTTC	CASSIQGSYNEQFF
few	13	TRBV7-9	TRBD1	TRBJ1-1	TGTGCCACGGGACAGAGCATGAACACTGAAGCTTTCTTT	CATGQSMNTEAFF
once	14	TRBV6-5	NA	TRBJ1-5	TGTGCCAGCAGTCCCGCCGCGAGCAATCAGCCCCAGCATTTT	CASSPAASNQPQHF
NA	14	TRBV30	NA	TRBJ1-4	TGTGCCTGGAGTGTCATTTCAACTAATGAAAAACTGTTTTTT	CAWSVISTNEKLFF
NA	15	TRBV6-5	NA	TRBJ2-7	TGTGCCAGCAGTACCGGGAAAGGCGGGGCCTACGAGCAGTACTTC	CASSTGKGGAYEQYF
NA	14	TRBV7-2	NA	TRBJ1-1	TGTGCCAGCAGCTTATATATCCCCCTGGGGGCAGCTTTCTTT	CASSLYIPLGAAFF
NA	13	TRBV6-5	NA	TRBJ1-2	TGTGCCAGCAGTTACTCCCCCGTCTATGGCTACACCTTC	CASSYSPVYGYTF
NA	16	TRBV7-3	NA	TRBJ2-3	TGTGCCAGCAGCCCCCTTGGGGGGGCGACACCACGAACGCAGTATTTT	CASSPLGGATPRTQYF
NA	14	TRBV19	NA	TRBJ1-2	TGTGCCAGTAGTATATCTGGCATTAACTATGGCTACACCTTC	CASSISGINYGYTF
NA	15	TRBV30	TRBD2	TRBJ2-1	TGTGCCTGGAGTGTAGGAGCGGGAGACTACAATGAGCAGTTCTTC	CAWSVGAGDYNEQFF
NA	15	TRBV5-8	NA	TRBJ2-7	TGTGCCAGCAGCTTGGCCTTCCTTCCCTTCTACGAGCAGTACTTC	CASSLAFLPFYEQYF
NA	16	TRBV7-2	TRBD1	TRBJ2-4	TGTGCCAGCAGCGTTGACAGGGCCCTAGCCAAAAACATTCAGTACTTC	CASSVDRALAKNIQYF
NA	16	TRBV7-9	TRBD1	TRBJ1-5	TGTGCCAGCAGCTCTCCCGGGACAGGGGGCAATCAGCCCCAGCATTTT	CASSSPGTGGNQPQHF
NA	14	TRBV11-2	NA	TRBJ2-7	TGTGCCAGCAGCCCTCAACAGGGCTCCTACGAGCAGTACTTC	CASSPQQGSYEQYF
once	16	TRBV5-8	NA	TRBJ1-4	TGTGCCAGCAGCCACGGACAGCAGGCAACTAATGAAAAACTGTTTTTT	CASSHGQQATNEKLFF
NA	15	TRBV9	TRBD2	TRBJ2-1	TGTGCCAGCAGCGTAGTTAGCGGGGATTACAATGAGCAGTTCTTC	CASSVVSGDYNEQFF